These T cell receptor beta chains were read from a single sample in a study of blood T cell repertoires in COVID-19. Sequencing used immunoSEQ multiplex PCR; TCRdb keeps in-frame clones, though not all of them. The sample contains approximately 75,000 clones, approximately 80% of which appear only once. Specimen: peripheral blood. The source is a man aged 25-40 years with COVID-19, enrolled during active disease. CDR3s include the opening cysteine and the closing phenylalanine or tryptophan. The D gene is left open where the match is weak. Clone size is shown for a subset of rows, as once, few, many or a class of expanded clone.

TRBV10-2	.	TRBD1	TRBJ1-1	CAIQGDTEAFF	TGCGCCATCCAGGGGGACACTGAAGCTTTCTTT
TRBV3-1/TRBV3-2	.	TRBD2	TRBJ2-1	CASGREGGYNEQFF	TGTGCCAGCGGGCGGGAGGGGGGATACAATGAGCAGTTCTTC
TRBV6-4	.	TRBD1	TRBJ1-2	CASSLGQGTGYTF	TGTGCCAGCAGTTTGGGACAGGGCACAGGCTACACCTTC
TRBV5-4	once	.	TRBJ1-2	CASSSDSYGYTF	TGTGCCAGCAGCTCAGACAGCTATGGCTACACCTTC
TRBV11-1	.	TRBD1	TRBJ1-1	CASSLAGGAYNTEAFF	TGTGCCAGCAGCTTAGCAGGGGGCGCCTATAACACTGAAGCTTTCTTT
TRBV6-2/TRBV6-3	once	.	TRBJ2-7	CASSYTTYEQYF	TGTGCCAGCAGTTACACTACCTACGAGCAGTACTTC
TRBV28	.	.	TRBJ1-5	CASSLPGYQPQHF	TGTGCCAGCAGTTTACCGGGGTACCAGCCCCAGCATTTT
TRBV27	.	TRBD1	TRBJ1-5	CASRTGQAANQPQHF	TGTGCCAGCAGGACCGGACAGGCGGCCAATCAGCCCCAGCATTTT
TRBV10-3	once	.	TRBJ1-1	CAISENSNTEAFF	TGTGCCATCAGTGAGAACAGTAACACTGAAGCTTTCTTT
TRBV30	.	TRBD1	TRBJ2-1	CARREMVGQGASGASNEQFF	TGTGCCCGGCGGGAGATGGTTGGACAGGGGGCTAGCGGGGCCTCCAATGAGCAGTTCTTC
TRBV11-3	.	TRBD2	TRBJ2-1	CASSQITAGVGNEQFF	TGTGCCAGCAGCCAGATTACAGCGGGAGTCGGCAATGAGCAGTTCTTC
TRBV2	.	TRBD2	TRBJ2-1	CASSVQRGYNEQFF	TGTGCCAGCAGTGTGCAGCGGGGGTACAATGAGCAGTTCTTC
TRBV10-3	.	.	TRBJ1-3	CAISDALSGNTIYF	TGTGCCATCAGTGATGCACTCTCTGGAAACACCATATATTTT
TRBV28	.	.	TRBJ1-2	CASSFGRGYTF	TGTGCCAGCAGTTTTGGGCGTGGCTACACCTTC
TRBV9	.	TRBD1	TRBJ2-7	CASSPGTGTLYEQYF	TGTGCCAGCAGCCCCGGGACAGGCACCTTATACGAGCAGTACTTC
TRBV7-2	.	TRBD1	TRBJ2-3	CASSPRTGGGVDTQYF	TGTGCCAGCAGCCCCCGGACAGGGGGCGGTGTAGATACGCAGTATTTT
TRBV29-1	.	TRBD1	TRBJ1-4	CSVWTGVTEKLFF	TGCAGCGTTTGGACAGGGGTTACGGAAAAACTGTTTTTT
TRBV19	medium-sized	TRBD2	TRBJ2-7	CASKTSGSSYEQYF	TGTGCCAGTAAGACTAGCGGGAGTTCCTACGAGCAGTACTTC
TRBV9	.	.	TRBJ1-4	CASSVKVRVVMRMVFF	TGTGCCAGCAGCGTTAAGGTCAGGGTTGTAATGAGGATGGTGTTTTTT
TRBV5-6	.	.	TRBJ1-5	CASSFRGGGQPQHF	TGTGCCAGCAGCTTCCGCGGGGGCGGGCAGCCCCAGCATTTT
TRBV27	once	TRBD1	TRBJ2-1	CASSRTGGGNEQFF	TGTGCCAGCAGTAGGACAGGGGGAGGCAATGAGCAGTTCTTC
TRBV30	.	.	TRBJ1-1	CAWSVGVARVAFF	TGTGCCTGGAGTGTAGGAGTGGCGCGAGTGGCTTTCTTT
TRBV6-5	.	.	TRBJ2-7	CASRLGIASYEQYF	TGTGCCAGCAGACTCGGGATAGCCTCCTACGAGCAGTACTTC
TRBV9	.	TRBD1	TRBJ2-7	CASSVGSGQGYEQYF	TGTGCCAGCAGCGTAGGCTCGGGACAGGGCTACGAGCAGTACTTC
TRBV14	few	.	TRBJ1-2	CASSRFGMGYGYTF	TGTGCCAGCAGCCGTTTCGGGATGGGCTATGGCTACACCTTC
TRBV7-9	.	TRBD2	TRBJ2-5	CASSPPGVAGVETQYF	TGTGCCAGCAGCCCACCCGGAGTGGCGGGAGTGGAGACCCAGTACTTC
TRBV29-1	once	.	TRBJ1-2	CSVEDRGRGANGANYGYTF	TGCAGCGTTGAAGATCGGGGCAGGGGAGCCAACGGAGCTAACTATGGCTACACCTTC
TRBV6-2/TRBV6-3	.	TRBD1	TRBJ2-7	CASSGRDRGYEQYF	TGTGCCAGCAGTGGCCGGGACAGGGGCTACGAGCAGTACTTC
TRBV28	once	.	TRBJ1-6	CASSLGASPLHF	TGTGCCAGCAGTTTAGGGGCGTCACCCCTCCACTTT
TRBV12-3/TRBV12-4	.	.	TRBJ2-3	CASRDGIGDTQYF	TGTGCCAGCCGTGACGGGATTGGGGATACGCAGTATTTT
TRBV10-1	.	.	TRBJ2-1	CASSPSYTEQFF	TGCGCCAGCAGTCCTAGCTATACTGAGCAGTTCTTC
TRBV19	.	.	TRBJ1-3	CASSIWASSGNTIYF	TGTGCCAGTAGTATCTGGGCGAGCTCTGGAAACACCATATATTTT